The 3 T cell receptor beta chains listed next were all sequenced from one sample in a study of T cells in Graves' hyperthyroidism and ophthalmopathy. The investigators amplified TCR beta CDR3 regions from RNA transcripts. Primed by the HTBI set, a first-round RT-PCR was run on the TCR CDR3. TCRdb re-called the multiplex PCR reads through MiXCR, storing one row per CDR3 protein. Found here are some 510,000 distinct CDR3 sequences, 40% to 55% of them singletons; the top ten hold just under 8.5%. Sequencing input: peripheral blood or thyroid tissue (not recorded which). These receptors all stem from a young woman with Graves' hyperthyroidism.

This clonotype turned up a few times. V is TRBV7-8 and J is TRBJ1-3; D is unclear. CDR3 length: 16 residues. The germline V and J ends were trimmed by 1 base and 0 bases, with 10 bases remaining between them. Germline V gene data show CDR1 as SGHVS and CDR2 as FQNEAQ. The CDR3 is CASSLEWLYSGNTIYF. The CDR3 DNA sequence: TGTGCCAGCAGCTTAGAATGGTTATACTCTGGAAACACCATATATTTT.

The chain employs TRBV10-3 and TRBJ2-5; no definite D call. CDR3 length: 14 residues. In germline, CDR1 is ENHRY, CDR2 SYGVKD. Trimming stripped 0 bases from V and 5 bases from J, with 10 bases between. The CDR3 loop is CAISESTGSETQYF. In nucleotides, the CDR3 is TGTGCCATCAGTGAGTCAACCGGTAGCGAGACCCAGTACTTC.

This rearrangement joins TRBV20-1 to TRBJ1-2; possibly TRBD1 for D (6 bases). V was trimmed by 5 bases and J by 4 bases, leaving 14 bases between them. The CDR3 consists of 13 residues. Germline V CDR1 and CDR2: DFQATT, SNEGSKA (reference sequence). The CDR3 DNA sequence: TGCAGTGCTCCCGACAGGAATACCTATGGCTACACCTTC. It yields the protein CSAPDRNTYGYTF.